The rows below give T cell receptor beta chains drawn from one sample of a study of T cell repertoires in cytomegalovirus infection. TCRdb analysed the reads with MiXCR anew, one entry per CDR3 protein. The sample yields around 250,000 distinct CDR3 sequences, 15% to 20% seen once. Sequencing was carried out using CD8+ T cells from PBMCs. These receptors came from a human donor in good health (CMV status not recorded). Some clones in this sample may be carry-over from other donors' samples. The CDR3 runs from the conserved cysteine through the conserved F or W. A D gene is named only where the DNA matches it firmly. Size tells how often a clone was seen (once, few, many) or the class of an expanded clone, and some rows leave it out.

NA	TRBV9	TRBJ1-6	NA	CASSVGGNSPLHF	TGTGCCAGCAGCGTAGGTGGTAATTCACCCCTCCACTTT
NA	TRBV18	TRBJ2-7	NA	CVSSPGREVGLEQYF	TGTGTCAGCTCACCAGGCAGGGAAGTTGGCCTCGAGCAGTACTTC
TRBD2	TRBV7-8	TRBJ2-3	many	CASSLGTSGGTDTQYF	TGTGCCAGCAGCCTCGGGACTAGCGGGGGCACAGATACGCAGTATTTT
TRBD1	TRBV27	TRBJ1-2	few	CASSRIYRGPNYGYTF	TGTGCCAGCAGCCGAATCTACAGGGGGCCTAACTATGGCTACACCTTC
NA	TRBV7-2	TRBJ2-2	many	CASSFNSLSNTGELFF	TGTGCCAGCAGCTTTAACAGCCTCTCGAACACCGGGGAGCTGTTTTTT
NA	TRBV28	TRBJ2-7	few	CASSFPQGGYEQYF	TGTGCCAGCAGTTTTCCACAGGGAGGATACGAGCAGTACTTC
TRBD1	TRBV12-5	TRBJ2-1	NA	CASGPGQGLNEQFF	TGTGCTAGTGGGCCGGGACAGGGGCTCAATGAGCAGTTCTTC
NA	TRBV7-9	TRBJ2-7	few	CASSPRDGKTYEQYF	TGTGCCAGCAGCCCCCGGGACGGGAAGACCTACGAGCAGTACTTC
NA	TRBV20-1	TRBJ1-5	many	CSARSPGTSNQPQHF	TGCAGTGCTAGATCCCCAGGGACGAGCAATCAGCCCCAGCATTTT
TRBD2	TRBV7-2	TRBJ2-5	many	CASSSIGLVETQYF	TGTGCCAGCAGCTCAATTGGACTAGTAGAGACCCAGTACTTC
NA	TRBV12-3/TRBV12-4	TRBJ1-2	many	CASSPEVGNGYTF	TGTGCCAGCAGTCCCGAGGTAGGGAACGGCTACACCTTC
TRBD1	TRBV12-3/TRBV12-4	TRBJ1-2	many	CASSQPGRDRYTF	TGTGCCAGCAGCCAACCTGGCCGGGACAGGTACACCTTC
TRBD2	TRBV20-1	TRBJ2-1	NA	CSAPSGVSYNEQFF	TGCAGTGCTCCGAGCGGGGTATCCTACAATGAGCAGTTCTTC
TRBD1	TRBV27	TRBJ2-7	few	CASEPTGTGLAEQYF	TGTGCCAGCGAACCTACCGGGACAGGGTTGGCCGAGCAGTACTTC
NA	TRBV28	TRBJ2-4	many	CASYPLGQAKNIQYF	TGTGCCAGCTATCCCCTGGGGCAGGCCAAAAACATTCAGTACTTC
TRBD1	TRBV28	TRBJ1-2	many	CASTGPPGQGDGYTF	TGTGCCAGCACAGGACCGCCGGGACAGGGTGATGGCTACACCTTC
NA	TRBV7-9	TRBJ2-5	many	CASSSRNYLQETQYF	TGTGCCAGCAGCTCTAGAAACTATCTTCAAGAGACCCAGTACTTC
NA	TRBV5-1	TRBJ2-1	NA	CASSLVLEDEQFF	TGCGCCAGCAGCTTGGTTTTAGAGGATGAGCAGTTCTTC
NA	TRBV7-9	TRBJ2-7	many	CASSDGQSYEQYF	TGTGCCAGCAGCGACGGACAGTCCTACGAGCAGTACTTC
NA	TRBV12-3/TRBV12-4	TRBJ2-1	few	CASSPARDNEQFF	TGTGCCAGCTCCCCGGCAAGAGACAATGAGCAGTTCTTC
TRBD1	TRBV28	TRBJ2-7	few	CASSSQGYEDWTYEQYF	TGTGCCAGCAGCTCACAGGGGTATGAAGATTGGACCTACGAGCAGTACTTC
TRBD1	TRBV4-1	TRBJ2-5	few	CASSQAGAGTGRQETQYF	TGCGCCAGCAGCCAAGCAGGGGCTGGGACAGGGCGGCAAGAGACCCAGTACTTC
TRBD2	TRBV14	TRBJ2-7	few	CASSLSGRVNEQYF	TGTGCCAGCAGCCTATCGGGGAGGGTCAACGAGCAGTACTTC
NA	TRBV5-1	TRBJ2-7	NA	CASSPDPGRLYEQYF	TGCGCCAGCAGCCCGGACCCCGGTCGGCTCTACGAGCAGTACTTC
NA	TRBV5-6	TRBJ1-2	many	CASSPGGGEDYGYTF	TGTGCCAGCAGCCCCGGGGGGGGCGAAGACTATGGCTACACCTTC
NA	TRBV20-1	TRBJ1-5	NA	CSAYGGGSGNQPQHF	TGCAGTGCTTATGGCGGGGGGTCGGGGAATCAGCCCCAGCATTTT
NA	TRBV14	TRBJ2-7	NA	CASSQDYLEQYF	TGTGCCAGCAGCCAAGATTACCTCGAGCAGTACTTC
NA	TRBV11-2	TRBJ2-1	NA	CASSLAGADEQFF	TGTGCCAGCAGCTTAGCCGGGGCCGATGAGCAGTTCTTC
NA	TRBV7-9	TRBJ2-3	many	CASSLVSVEDTQYF	TGTGCCAGCAGCTTAGTGTCGGTGGAAGATACGCAGTATTTT
NA	TRBV19	TRBJ2-1	few	CASRPTGMNEQFF	TGTGCCAGTAGGCCGACAGGTATGAATGAGCAGTTCTTC
NA	TRBV12-3/TRBV12-4	TRBJ2-1	NA	CASSPSPYNEQFF	TGTGCCAGCAGTCCCTCGCCCTACAATGAGCAGTTCTTC
NA	TRBV7-9	TRBJ2-7	many	CASSSGTTAHGSYEQYF	TGTGCCAGCAGCTCTGGGACGACAGCCCATGGCTCCTACGAGCAGTACTTC
NA	TRBV7-6	TRBJ2-6	many	CASSSEPGHYSGANVLTF	TGTGCCAGCAGCTCAGAACCGGGACACTACTCTGGGGCCAACGTCCTGACTTTC
NA	TRBV6-2/TRBV6-3	TRBJ2-5	few	CASSVLDRDSHTQNF	TGTGCCAGCAGCGTACTCGACCGGGACTCCCATACCCAGAACTTC
TRBD2	TRBV2	TRBJ2-3	few	CASRSVRFSSGSVRADTQYF	TGTGCCAGCAGATCTGTGAGGTTTTCTAGCGGAAGCGTCAGGGCAGATACGCAGTATTTT
NA	TRBV2	TRBJ1-5	NA	CASSEVGGNQPQHF	TGTGCCAGCAGTGAAGTGGGCGGAAATCAGCCCCAGCATTTT
TRBD1	TRBV12-3/TRBV12-4	TRBJ2-1	many	CASSLAAGGYNEQFF	TGTGCCAGCAGTTTGGCGGCAGGGGGTTACAATGAGCAGTTCTTC
NA	TRBV11-1	TRBJ1-6	few	CASSKGRGQGSPLHF	TGTGCCAGCAGCAAAGGCCGGGGCCAAGGCTCACCCCTCCACTTT
NA	TRBV29-1	TRBJ1-2	few	CSVISDVYGYTF	TGCAGCGTTATCTCAGACGTCTATGGCTACACCTTC
TRBD1	TRBV12-3/TRBV12-4	TRBJ2-5	many	CASSTPDRGLEETQYF	TGTGCCAGCAGTACTCCAGACAGGGGGCTTGAAGAGACCCAGTACTTC
TRBD1	TRBV4-2	TRBJ1-4	NA	CASSQGGRGNEKLFF	TGTGCCAGCAGCCAAGGAGGCAGGGGGAATGAAAAACTGTTTTTT
NA	TRBV20-1	TRBJ1-5	NA	CSARGDSNQPQHF	TGCAGTGCTAGGGGTGATAGCAATCAGCCCCAGCATTTT
TRBD2	TRBV7-2	TRBJ2-3	NA	CASSYPTSGGFTDTQYF	TGTGCCAGCAGCTACCCAACTAGCGGGGGTTTTACAGATACGCAGTATTTT